This TCR beta chain originates from a study of metastatic and nonmetastatic thyroid tumors. The germline gives CDR1 SGHAT, CDR2 FQNNGV. The CDR3 is 12 residues long. V lost 5 bases to trimming and J lost 8 bases, with 12 bases between them. TCRdb re-called the PCR reads with MiXCR. The table has about 25,000 clones, 20% to 25% seen once. No patient had received any treatment before thyroid surgery. The TCR comes from a female donor with papillary thyroid cancer or a benign thyroid nodule (not recorded which). Some clones in this sample may be carry-over from other donors' samples. The chain couples TRBV11-2 to TRBJ1-1, with TRBD1 as a possible D gene (5 bases). The sequenced material came from adjacent normal tissue. The DNA of the CDR3 is TGTGCCAGCAGCCTCAGGGTGGGGGAAGCTTTCTTT. This translates into CASSLRVGEAFF.